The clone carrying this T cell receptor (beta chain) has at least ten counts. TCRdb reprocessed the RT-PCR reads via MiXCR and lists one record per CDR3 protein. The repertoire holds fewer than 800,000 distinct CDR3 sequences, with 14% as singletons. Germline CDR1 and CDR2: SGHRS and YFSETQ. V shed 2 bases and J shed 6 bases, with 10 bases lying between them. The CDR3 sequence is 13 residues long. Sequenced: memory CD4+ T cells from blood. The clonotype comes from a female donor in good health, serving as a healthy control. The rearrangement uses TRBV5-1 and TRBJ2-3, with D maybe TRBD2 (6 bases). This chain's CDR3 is CASSFGGTDTQYF. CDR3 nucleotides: TGCGCCAGCAGCTTCGGAGGGACGGATACGCAGTATTTT.